The 19 T cell receptor beta chains below were found in one sample sequenced in a study of post-analysis software for immune sequencing data (dated by TCRdb to 2013 to 2016). Overall study results and their limits: Significantly higher frequencies in patients than in controls were found for a handful of TRBV segments, including TRBV5-6, TRBV5-1 and TRBV20-1.

Antigen specificity for these receptors is unknown. Preparation of the library involved PCR. Sequenced on an Illumina HiSeq 2500. To reduce PCR and sequencing biases, unique molecular identifiers were built into the TCR beta cDNA libraries. TCRdb reran the public reads through fastp at Q25 and MiXCR, keeping productive beta chains. Duplicate CDR3 protein sequences are folded into a single record with the most common DNA and genes. The sample table contains fewer than 600,000 distinct CDR3 sequences; only one count was recorded for under 55% of them. Jointly, the top ten make up 9% to 14% of the sample. Sequenced sample: blood. Receptor source: a girl between 5 and 17 years old with multiple sclerosis.

The rearrangement joins TRBV2 to TRBJ1-1; D is perhaps TRBD1 (6 bases). Germline V gives CDR1 SNHLY, CDR2 FYNNEI. V dropped 6 bases and J dropped 0 bases, with 17 bases sitting between them. The CDR3 is 16 residues long. This chain's CDR3 is CASSARGPLMNTEAFF. CDR3 nucleotide sequence: TGTGCCAGCAGCGCCCGGGGGCCTCTAATGAACACTGAAGCTTTCTTT. Based on the CDR3 plus reference TRBV2 and TRBJ1-1, the full variable domain is EPEVTQTPSHQVTQMGQEVILRCVPISNHLYFYWYRQILGQKVEFLVSFYNNEISEKSEIFDDQFSVERPDGSNFTLKIRSTKLEDSAMYFCASSARGPLMNTEAFFGQGTRLTVV.

This sequence joins TRBV13 and TRBJ2-3; D may correspond to TRBD1 or TRBD2 (6 bases each). The CDR3 runs to 19 residues. V was cut by 0 bases and J by 4 bases, with 23 bases left in between. The V gene's germline CDR1 is PRHDT and CDR2 FYEKMQ (reference sequence). This CDR3 reads CASSLGWGPKPPSADTQYF. CDR3 DNA sequence: TGTGCCAGCAGCTTAGGCTGGGGGCCTAAACCACCTAGCGCAGATACGCAGTATTTT. Looking up the rest from reference TRBV13 and TRBJ2-3 gives the full variable domain: AAGVIQSPRHLIKEKRETATLKCYPIPRHDTVYWYQQGPGQDPQFLISFYEKMQSDKGSIPDRFSAQQFSDYHSELNMSSLELGDSALYFCASSLGWGPKPPSADTQYFGPGTRLTVL.

Here the CDR3 reads CASSYETGAGRAGYTF. CDR3 in DNA: TGTGCCAGCAGTTACGAGACAGGGGCGGGTCGAGCTGGCTACACCTTC. The chain has TRBV6-5 and TRBJ1-2, with TRBD1 identical over 8 bases. Germline lookup yields CDR1 MNHEY and CDR2 SVGAGI. This CDR3 is built from 16 residues. V lost 2 bases and J lost 7; bases outside the gene matches: 12.

This chain links TRBV4-1 with TRBJ2-7, with D perhaps matching TRBD1 (5 bases). The J call may be in error: the DNA end matches TRBJ2-5 better. The CDR3 is 16 amino acids. Germline loops: CDR1 MGHRA, CDR2 YSYEKL. The CDR3 is CASSQGRQNVQETQYF. In DNA form, the CDR3 reads TGCGCCAGCAGCCAAGGTCGACAGAACGTCCAAGAGACCCAGTACTTC.

V usage is TRBV5-1 and J usage is TRBJ2-3; D perhaps matches TRBD2 (6 bases). Trimming left V 1 base short and J 4 bases short, with 10 bases between. The CDR3 consists of 14 residues. The germline CDR1 and CDR2 sequences are SGHRS and YFSETQ. Written as DNA, the CDR3 is TGCGCCAGCAGCTTGCAACTAGCCCCAGATACGCAGTATTTT. Encoded protein: CASSLQLAPDTQYF.

This rearrangement joins TRBV5-1 to TRBJ2-7; D possibly uses TRBD1 or TRBD2 (7 bases each). CDR3 length equals 18 residues. Per germline, CDR1 SGHRS and CDR2 YFSETQ. The V and J ends lost 0 bases and 1 base respectively, with 20 bases between them. The CDR3 loop is CASSLAGGGQLGSYEQYF. In nucleotides, the CDR3 is TGCGCCAGCAGCTTGGCTGGGGGGGGACAGCTAGGATCCTACGAGCAGTACTTC.

The chain is built from TRBV10-3 and TRBJ2-5; D remains ambiguous. Deletions cut 6 bases from V and 1 base from J, with 12 bases between. The CDR3 runs to 14 residues. Germline V gene lookup returns CDR1 ENHRY and CDR2 SYGVKD. Here the CDR3 reads CAISADRTQETQYF. CDR3 nucleotide sequence: TGTGCCATCAGCGCAGATCGTACCCAAGAGACCCAGTACTTC.

There are a few counts of this clonotype. V and J are TRBV6-2 or TRBV6-3 and TRBJ2-7; 7 bases match TRBD1. The CDR3 contains 15 residues. Trimming cost V 6 bases and J 4 bases; bases outside gene matches: 12. Looked up from germline, CDR1 is MNHEY and CDR2 is SVGEGT. Here the CDR3 DNA reads TGTGCCAGCAGAGACCGGGACAGCGCGGTTTACGAGCAGTACTTC. Translated, it gives CASRDRDSAVYEQYF.

The J gene is TRBJ1-4, the V gene TRBV5-1, with D possibly TRBD1 on 6 matching bases. V dropped 0 bases and J dropped 3 bases, with 12 bases sitting between them. CDR1 and CDR2 (germline): SGHRS, YFSETQ. This CDR3 has 16 residues. The CDR3 sequence: CASSLGQEIANEKLFF. In DNA form, the CDR3 reads TGCGCCAGCAGCTTGGGACAGGAGATAGCTAATGAAAAACTGTTTTTT.

The table lists this clonotype with a few counts. The V call is TRBV20-1, the J call TRBJ2-1, with D possibly TRBD2 on 6 matching bases. This CDR3 is 14 amino acids long. Germline-derived CDR1 and CDR2 are DFQATT and SNEGSKA (reference sequence). The CDR3 DNA reads TGCAGCGCAACGGGGGATCCCTCCTACAATGAGCAGTTCTTC. This sequence encodes CSATGDPSYNEQFF.

This clonotype turned up a few times. The J gene is TRBJ2-7, the V gene TRBV12-3 or TRBV12-4; TRBD1 might be the D (6 bases). CDR3 length: 14 residues. With 5 bases removed from V and 6 bases from J, the gap between germline ends came to 17 bases. The CDR3 loop is CASSGGQPLFEQYF. The CDR3 nucleotides read TGTGCCAGCAGTGGCGGACAGCCACTGTTCGAGCAGTACTTC.

The chain recombines TRBV6-2 or TRBV6-3 with TRBJ2-4; 15 bases fit TRBD2. The DNA matches TRBJ2-7 better at its end, which makes the J call doubtful. Germline CDR1 is MNHEY and CDR2 is SVGEGT. The CDR3 is made up of 19 amino acids. The DNA of the CDR3 is TGTGCCAGCAGTTACTGGACTAGCGGGAGGGCCGTCAGTCGCTACGAGCAGTACTTC. It is translated as CASSYWTSGRAVSRYEQYF.

The table lists this clonotype with a count of one. The chain is built from TRBV9 and TRBJ2-1; no clear D. V lost 0 bases and J lost 1, with 11 bases in between. The CDR3 is 16 residues long. Germline V lookup: CDR1 SGDLS, CDR2 YYNGEE. For the CDR3, the DNA is TGTGCCAGCAGCGTAGAGGGTGGCAATTCCTACAATGAGCAGTTCTTC. It is translated as CASSVEGGNSYNEQFF.

The rearrangement links TRBV13 to TRBJ2-5, with a weak D call TRBD1 (5 bases). The CDR3 is 17 residues long. The ends were cut back, 1 base at V and 5 bases at J, with 20 bases in the middle. Germline V gene lookup returns CDR1 PRHDT and CDR2 FYEKMQ (reference sequence). CDR3 DNA sequence: TGTGCCAGCAGCTTAGAGGGTAGGACATACGAGGCGGAGACCCAGTACTTC. This codes for CASSLEGRTYEAETQYF.

This chain links TRBV3-1 with TRBJ2-7, with 8 bases that match TRBD1. CDR1 is LGHDT, CDR2 YNNKEL, per germline (reference sequence). The CDR3 consists of 14 residues. The V and J ends lost 6 bases and 3 bases, in that order; junction bases with no gene match: 7. The chain's CDR3 is CASSPRTGYYEQYF. CDR3 nucleotides: TGTGCCAGCAGTCCCAGGACAGGGTACTACGAGCAGTACTTC.

This clonotype was counted a few times. J is TRBJ2-7 and V is TRBV7-9; weak D call: TRBD1 (6 bases). The CDR3 is 16 amino acids. With 7 bases removed from V and 2 bases from J, the gap between germline ends came to 21 bases. Germline CDR1 reads SEHNR; CDR2 reads FQNEAQ (reference sequence). CDR3 sequence reads: CASTRWVGTGPYEQYF. In DNA, the CDR3 is TGTGCCAGCACTAGATGGGTTGGTACAGGGCCCTACGAGCAGTACTTC.

This clonotype has a handful of counts. The junction and the germline gene differ at one end; a read error may be behind it. The rearrangement links TRBV5-1 to TRBJ1-1, with D perhaps matching TRBD1 (6 bases). The CDR3 is 14 amino acids. Germline CDR1 reads SGHRS; CDR2 reads YFSETQ. The CDR3 sequence is CASSFLSGDTEAFF. CDR3 DNA sequence: TGCGCCAGTAGCTTCCTATCAGGGGACACTGAAGCTTTCTTT.

The genes are TRBV11-2 and TRBJ1-2; D remains ambiguous. The CDR3 spans 17 residues. The V and J ends lost 5 bases and 2 bases respectively, with 21 bases between them. Germline values: CDR1 SGHAT, CDR2 FQNNGV. CDR3 DNA sequence: TGTGCCAGCAGCCAACCCCACTCATTGCCGGGAAACTATGGCTACACCTTC. Translated, it gives CASSQPHSLPGNYGYTF.

A few counts support this clonotype. The CDR3 DNA reads as TGCAGTGCTAGAGAGACGGACTTACATCGGAAAGAGACCCAGTACTTC. It codes for CSARETDLHRKETQYF. The chain carries TRBV20-1 and TRBJ2-5, with D possibly matching TRBD2 (5 bases). Germline V gives CDR1 DFQATT, CDR2 SNEGSKA (reference sequence). V was cut by 0 bases and J by 3 bases, with 17 bases left in between. This CDR3 is built from 16 residues.